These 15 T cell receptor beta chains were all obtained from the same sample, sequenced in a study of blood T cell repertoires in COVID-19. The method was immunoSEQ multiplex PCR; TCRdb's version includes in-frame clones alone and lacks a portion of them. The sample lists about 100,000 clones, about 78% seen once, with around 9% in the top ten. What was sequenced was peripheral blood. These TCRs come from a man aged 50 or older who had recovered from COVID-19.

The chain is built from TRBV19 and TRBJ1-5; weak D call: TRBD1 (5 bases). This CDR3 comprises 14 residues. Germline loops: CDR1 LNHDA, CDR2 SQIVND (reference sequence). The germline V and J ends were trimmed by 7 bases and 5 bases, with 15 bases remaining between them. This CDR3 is CASNGAKGDQPQHF. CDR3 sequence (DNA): TGTGCCAGTAATGGGGCGAAAGGGGATCAGCCCCAGCATTTT.

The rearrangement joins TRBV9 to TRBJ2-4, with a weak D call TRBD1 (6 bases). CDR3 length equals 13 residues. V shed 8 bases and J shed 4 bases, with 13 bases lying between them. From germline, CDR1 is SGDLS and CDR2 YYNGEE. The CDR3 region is CARKIGGKNIQYF. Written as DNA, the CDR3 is TGTGCCAGAAAGATAGGGGGAAAAAACATTCAGTACTTC.

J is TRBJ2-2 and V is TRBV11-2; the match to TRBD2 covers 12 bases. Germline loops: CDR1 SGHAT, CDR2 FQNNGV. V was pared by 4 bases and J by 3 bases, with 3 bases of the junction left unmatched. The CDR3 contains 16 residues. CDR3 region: CASSSSGRADTGELFF. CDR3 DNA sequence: TGTGCCAGCAGCTCTAGCGGGAGGGCCGACACCGGGGAGCTGTTTTTT.

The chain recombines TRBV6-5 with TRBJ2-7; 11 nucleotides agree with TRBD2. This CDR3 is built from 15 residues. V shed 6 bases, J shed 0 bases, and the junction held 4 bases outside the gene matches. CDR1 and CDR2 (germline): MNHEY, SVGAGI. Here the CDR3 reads CASRTSGVSSYEQYF. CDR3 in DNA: TGTGCCAGCAGGACTAGCGGGGTGAGCTCCTACGAGCAGTACTTC.

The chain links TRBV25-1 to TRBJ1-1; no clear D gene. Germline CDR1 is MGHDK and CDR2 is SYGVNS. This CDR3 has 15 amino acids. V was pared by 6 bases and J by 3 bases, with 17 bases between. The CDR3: CASSDSRRADTEAFF. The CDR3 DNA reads TGTGCCAGCAGCGACTCGAGGAGGGCGGACACTGAAGCTTTCTTT.

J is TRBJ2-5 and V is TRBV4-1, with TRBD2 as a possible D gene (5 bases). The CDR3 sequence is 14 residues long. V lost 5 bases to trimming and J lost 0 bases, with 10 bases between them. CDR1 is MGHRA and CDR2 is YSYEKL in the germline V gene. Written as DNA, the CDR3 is TGCGCCAGCAGCTCACTAGGAAACCAAGAGACCCAGTACTTC. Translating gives CASSSLGNQETQYF.

The CDR3, as DNA: TGTGCCAGCAGTGAGGAGCTAGCTCGGGATACGCAGTATTTT. Its translation is CASSEELARDTQYF. The rearrangement links TRBV6-4 to TRBJ2-3, with D perhaps TRBD2 (5 bases). Germline assignment: CDR1 MRHNA and CDR2 SNTAGT. The CDR3 is 14 amino acids. The germline V and J ends were trimmed by 3 bases and 6 bases, with 13 bases remaining between them.

CDR3 DNA sequence: TGTGCCAGCAGTGAAGCGTCCGTGACTAGTTTTCCCGCAGAGACCCAGTACTTC. Amino acids: CASSEASVTSFPAETQYF. The chain couples TRBV6-1 to TRBJ2-5; D perhaps matches TRBD2 (6 bases). The CDR3 has 18 amino acids. Germline V gene sequence: CDR1 MNHNS, CDR2 SASEGT. Trimming stripped 0 bases from V and 4 bases from J, with 21 bases between.

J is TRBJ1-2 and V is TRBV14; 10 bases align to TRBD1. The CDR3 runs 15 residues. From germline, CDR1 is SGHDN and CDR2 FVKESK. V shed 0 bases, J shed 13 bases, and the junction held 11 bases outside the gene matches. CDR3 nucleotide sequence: TGTGCCAGCAGCCAAGATATGGGGGACAGGGGACCGCGCACCTTC. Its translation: CASSQDMGDRGPRTF.

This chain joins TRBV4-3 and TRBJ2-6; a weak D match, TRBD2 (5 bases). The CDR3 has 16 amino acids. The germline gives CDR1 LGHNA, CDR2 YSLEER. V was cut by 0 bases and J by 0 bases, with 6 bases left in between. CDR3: CASSQDAGSGANVLTF. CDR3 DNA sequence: TGCGCCAGCAGCCAAGATGCGGGCTCTGGGGCCAACGTCCTGACTTTC.

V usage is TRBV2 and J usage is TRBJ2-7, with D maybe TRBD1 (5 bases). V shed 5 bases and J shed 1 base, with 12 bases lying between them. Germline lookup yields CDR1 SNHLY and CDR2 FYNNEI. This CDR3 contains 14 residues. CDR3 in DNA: TGTGCCAGCAGTATCAAGGGGCATTCCTACGAGCAGTACTTC. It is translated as CASSIKGHSYEQYF.

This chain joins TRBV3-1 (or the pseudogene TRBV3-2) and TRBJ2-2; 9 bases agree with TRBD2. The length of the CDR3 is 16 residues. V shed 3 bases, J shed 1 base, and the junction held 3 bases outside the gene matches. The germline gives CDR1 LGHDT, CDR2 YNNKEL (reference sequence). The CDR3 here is CASSHGTSRNTGELFF. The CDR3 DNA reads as TGTGCCAGCAGCCACGGGACTAGCAGGAACACCGGGGAGCTGTTTTTT.

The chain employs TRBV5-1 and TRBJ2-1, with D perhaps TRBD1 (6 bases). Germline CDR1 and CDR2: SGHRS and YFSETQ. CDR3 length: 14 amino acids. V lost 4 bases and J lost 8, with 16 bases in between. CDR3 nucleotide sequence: TGCGCCAGCAGCGCGCAGGGGCCAGGGGATGAGCAGTTCTTC. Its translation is CASSAQGPGDEQFF.

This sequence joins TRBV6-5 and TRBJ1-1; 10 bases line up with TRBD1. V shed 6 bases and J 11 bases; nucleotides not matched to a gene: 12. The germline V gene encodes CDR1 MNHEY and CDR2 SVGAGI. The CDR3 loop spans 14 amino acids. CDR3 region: CASRSGQGSAGAFF. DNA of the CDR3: TGTGCCAGCAGGTCGGGACAGGGGAGCGCTGGGGCTTTCTTT.

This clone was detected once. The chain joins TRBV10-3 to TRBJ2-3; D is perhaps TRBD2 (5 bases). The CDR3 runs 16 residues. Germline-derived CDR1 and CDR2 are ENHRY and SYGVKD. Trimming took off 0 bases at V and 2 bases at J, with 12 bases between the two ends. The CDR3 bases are TGTGCCATCAGTGAGTCGAGACGGGGAACCACAGATACGCAGTATTTT. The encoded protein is CAISESRRGTTDTQYF.